One and the same sample provided the 28 T cell receptor beta chains below, sequenced in a study of blood T cell repertoires in COVID-19. TCRdb keeps only in-frame clones here, not all; method: immunoSEQ multiplex PCR. The sample lists 200,000 or so clones, around 82% occurring once. Source material: PBMCs or T cells enriched from blood (not recorded which). These receptors came from a man aged 40-55 years who had recovered from COVID-19.

This rearrangement joins TRBV7-9 to TRBJ2-1; 13 positions agree with TRBD2. CDR1 SEHNR and CDR2 FQNEAQ come from the germline V gene (reference sequence). This CDR3 is built from 18 residues. The junction had 10 bases not matched to a gene; V was cut back by 0 bases and J by 8 bases. The CDR3 loop is CASSLALTGTSGVDEQFF. The CDR3, as DNA: TGTGCCAGCAGCTTAGCCCTAACCGGGACTAGCGGGGTCGATGAGCAGTTCTTC.

This chain connects TRBV7-9 to TRBJ1-2; 7 nucleotides line up with TRBD1. CDR3 length: 15 residues. Trimming took 4 bases from V and 4 from J; bases not matched to a gene: 9. CDR1 and CDR2 from the germline V gene are SEHNR and FQNEAQ (reference sequence). CDR3 bases: TGTGCCAGCAGCTCAACCCCGGGACAGACCTATGGCTACACCTTC. It encodes CASSSTPGQTYGYTF.

The chain uses TRBV4-1 and TRBJ2-7, with TRBD2 matching over 9 bases. From germline, CDR1 is MGHRA and CDR2 YSYEKL. Trimming at V came to 1 base and at J to 6 bases, leaving 7 bases not matched to a gene. This CDR3 region has 15 residues. The CDR3 DNA is TGCGCCAGCAGCCAAGCGCTAGCGGGGACCGCCGAGCAGTACTTC. The encoded protein is CASSQALAGTAEQYF.

The gene calls are TRBV10-3 and TRBJ2-5; D perhaps matches TRBD1 (6 bases). V was shortened by 0 bases and J by 5 bases, with 13 bases between the two germline ends. CDR1 and CDR2 from the germline V gene are ENHRY and SYGVKD. The CDR3 runs 15 residues. The CDR3 DNA sequence: TGTGCCATCAGTGAGTCGCCAGGGGCAGGGGAGACCCAGTACTTC. It codes for CAISESPGAGETQYF.

The J gene is TRBJ2-7, the V gene TRBV4-1, with a possible D match to TRBD2 (5 bases). The CDR3 covers 18 residues. Trimming removed 0 bases at V and 4 bases at J, with 22 bases between. The germline V gene encodes CDR1 MGHRA and CDR2 YSYEKL. The CDR3 nucleotides are TGCGCCAGCAGCCAAGACCCCCTAGCCAACCCTACTGGGTACGAGCAGTACTTC. Translation: CASSQDPLANPTGYEQYF.

J is TRBJ2-1 and V is TRBV5-1, with 7 bases identical to TRBD1. The CDR3 covers 14 residues. Germline CDR1 reads SGHRS; CDR2 reads YFSETQ. V was pared by 4 bases and J by 4 bases, with 5 bases of the junction left unmatched. Written as DNA, the CDR3 is TGCGCCAGCAGCGCAGGGGACAGTTACAATGAGCAGTTCTTC. Translated, it gives CASSAGDSYNEQFF. The full variable domain, with the rest looked up from reference TRBV5-1 and TRBJ2-1, is KAGVTQTPRYLIKTRGQQVTLSCSPISGHRSVSWYQQTPGQGLQFLFEYFSETQRNKGNFPGRFSGRQFSNSRSEMNVSTLELGDSALYLCASSAGDSYNEQFFGPGTRLTVL.

CDR3 in DNA: TGTGCCAGCAGTGAGGCAGGGAACTATGGCTACACCTTC. This sequence encodes CASSEAGNYGYTF. The chain carries TRBV2 and TRBJ1-2, with D possibly being TRBD1 (5 bases). Germline V gene lookup returns CDR1 SNHLY and CDR2 FYNNEI. Trimming removed 3 bases at V and 2 bases at J, with 7 bases between. The CDR3 runs to 13 residues.

CDR3 DNA: TGTGCCAGCAGCCCCCGGACAGGGAACACTGAAGCTTTCTTT. This gives the protein CASSPRTGNTEAFF. The chain has TRBV11-2 and TRBJ1-1; 7 nucleotides align to TRBD1. The CDR3 has 14 amino acids. Germline trimming cut 5 bases from V and 1 base from J; bases unmatched to any gene: 4. Germline V gene sequence: CDR1 SGHAT, CDR2 FQNNGV.

The chain combines TRBV6-1 with TRBJ1-1; no definite D call. CDR1 and CDR2 (germline): MNHNS, SASEGT. This CDR3 comprises 14 residues. The V end lost 5 bases, the J end lost 7 bases, and 17 bases lay between the germline ends. The CDR3 DNA is TGTGCCAGCAGTCCCCCCGGGTTAGCCAGTGAAGCTTTCTTT. Encoded protein: CASSPPGLASEAFF.

The gene calls are TRBV29-1 and TRBJ1-1; TRBD1 is a possible D gene (6 bases). CDR1 is SQVTM and CDR2 is ANQGSEA in the germline V gene. This CDR3 has 13 residues. The V end lost 7 bases, the J end lost 0 bases, and 12 bases lay between the germline ends. This CDR3 reads CSAEDSLNTEAFF. The DNA for the CDR3 is TGCAGCGCCGAGGACAGTTTGAACACTGAAGCTTTCTTT.

V usage is TRBV3-1 (or the pseudogene TRBV3-2) and J usage is TRBJ2-5; TRBD2 matches 8 bases. The trim removed 3 bases at V and 2 bases at J, leaving 5 bases unmatched. The length of the CDR3 is 15 residues. Germline V gene lookup returns CDR1 LGHDT and CDR2 YNNKEL (reference sequence). This CDR3 reads CASSHLAGVQETQYF. In DNA form, the CDR3 reads TGTGCCAGCAGCCACCTAGCGGGCGTGCAAGAGACCCAGTACTTC.

The chain has TRBV18 and TRBJ2-7; a possible D gene is TRBD1 (7 bases). The CDR3 spans 18 residues. CDR1 is KGHSH, CDR2 LQKENI, per germline. V lost 2 bases and J 7 bases, leaving 27 bases between the germline ends. As DNA, the CDR3 is TGTGCCAGCTCACCATCAAGGGGGCTATCTCCGGGGGTCAGGGAGCAGTACTTC. Translation gives CASSPSRGLSPGVREQYF.

The chain has TRBV18 and TRBJ2-5; D is unresolved. Germline values: CDR1 KGHSH, CDR2 LQKENI. V was shortened by 4 bases and J by 2 bases, with 14 bases between the two germline ends. The CDR3 has 15 residues. CDR3: CASSRLPNEQETQYF. The CDR3 nucleotides read TGTGCCAGCTCACGTTTACCTAATGAGCAAGAGACCCAGTACTTC.

The chain employs TRBV14 and TRBJ2-5; TRBD2 might be the D (6 bases). Germline-derived CDR1 and CDR2 are SGHDN and FVKESK. This CDR3 comprises 12 residues. The V and J ends lost 8 bases and 5 bases respectively, with 12 bases between them. CDR3 amino acids: CASARDWETQYF. DNA for the CDR3: TGTGCCAGCGCCAGGGACTGGGAGACCCAGTACTTC.

This clone was picked up a small number of times. The chain combines TRBV5-8 with TRBJ1-5; D perhaps matches TRBD1 (5 bases). Trimming took 4 bases from V and 4 from J, leaving 12 bases between them. CDR1 is SGHTS and CDR2 is YDEGEE in the germline V gene. The CDR3 is made up of 14 amino acids. The CDR3 region is CASSGRVGNQPQHF. CDR3 nucleotide sequence: TGTGCCAGCAGCGGCAGGGTGGGGAATCAGCCCCAGCATTTT.

The chain joins TRBV5-7 to TRBJ1-5; D is undetermined. TRBV5-7 is placed among ORFs of uncertain function. Trimming removed 0 bases from V and 10 bases from J, with 17 bases in between. This CDR3 has 15 amino acids. The CDR3 DNA follows: TGTGCCAGCAGCTTGGTTTGGCAGGCCGCTTCACCCCAGCATTTT. It is translated as CASSLVWQAASPQHF.

The V call is TRBV10-3, the J call TRBJ2-7; 11 bases map to TRBD2. The CDR3 totals 16 residues. The ends lost 10 bases at V and 6 bases at J; junction bases unmatched: 17. Germline loops: CDR1 ENHRY, CDR2 SYGVKD. The CDR3 loop reads CATGLSTGTSGTEQYF. The CDR3 DNA reads TGTGCCACCGGGTTATCAACCGGGACTAGCGGTACCGAGCAGTACTTC.

The chain links TRBV7-8 to TRBJ2-1, with 7 bases matching TRBD2. The V segment lost 1 base and the J segment 4 bases; nucleotides outside the gene matches: 7. This CDR3 comprises 16 residues. Germline V CDR1 and CDR2: SGHVS, FQNEAQ. The CDR3 DNA reads TGTGCCAGCAGCTTAGGTCTCCTAGCGGTATACAATGAGCAGTTCTTC. Its protein is CASSLGLLAVYNEQFF.

This sequence joins TRBV2 and TRBJ1-3, with a possible D match to TRBD1 (6 bases). Germline values: CDR1 SNHLY, CDR2 FYNNEI. The CDR3 loop spans 11 amino acids. The V gene lost 8 bases and the J gene lost 8 bases, with 10 bases spanning the gap. The CDR3 region is CASGTFDTIYF. The CDR3 nucleotides read TGTGCCAGCGGGACATTCGACACCATATATTTT.

This clone has a single count. CDR3 amino acids: CAKAERGEKLFF. In DNA form, the CDR3 reads TGTGCCAAAGCGGAGCGAGGTGAAAAACTGTTTTTT. V gene TRBV30 combines with J gene TRBJ1-4; D call uncertain. Germline lookup yields CDR1 GTSNPN and CDR2 SVGIG (reference sequence). CDR3 length equals 12 residues. Trimming left V 8 bases short and J 7 bases short, with 14 bases between.

The CDR3 here is CASSYSSGGYTF. The DNA of the CDR3 is TGTGCCAGCAGTTACTCTTCGGGTGGCTACACCTTC. V is TRBV6-5 and J is TRBJ1-2; D gene uncertain. The CDR3 is made up of 12 amino acids. The V end was cut by 0 bases, the J end by 7 bases, with 6 bases between. Germline CDR1 MNHEY, CDR2 SVGAGI.

The genes are TRBV7-9 and TRBJ1-2; D is ambiguous. Germline CDR1 SEHNR, CDR2 FQNEAQ (reference sequence). The CDR3 covers 15 residues. Trimming shortened V by 5 bases and J by 0 bases, and 13 bases separated the two germline ends. The CDR3 sequence is CASSPPGHSNYGYTF. In DNA form, the CDR3 reads TGTGCCAGCAGCCCCCCCGGTCACTCTAACTATGGCTACACCTTC.

The rearrangement links TRBV27 to TRBJ2-1; 11 bases align to TRBD1. Germline values: CDR1 MNHEY, CDR2 SMNVEV (reference sequence). With 6 bases clipped from V and 2 bases from J, the junction kept 3 bases outside the gene matches. CDR3 length equals 15 residues. Here the CDR3 reads CASSRTGGAYNEQFF. The DNA for the CDR3 is TGTGCCAGCAGCAGGACAGGGGGCGCCTACAATGAGCAGTTCTTC.

This clone was seen only a few times. The chain is built from TRBV12-3 or TRBV12-4 and TRBJ1-2; D uncertain. The V and J ends lost 8 bases and 4 bases respectively, with 11 bases between them. The CDR3 has 12 residues. In nucleotides, the CDR3 is TGTGCCAGCCTTTCGTATGTCTATGGCTACACCTTC. Its protein product is CASLSYVYGYTF.

This clone showed up just once. The chain carries TRBV28 and TRBJ1-5; D remains ambiguous. Germline V CDR1 and CDR2: MDHEN, SYDVKM. V lost 7 bases and J lost 2, with 15 bases in between. CDR3 length: 15 amino acids. CDR3 DNA: TGTGCCAGCACCATCGCGGGAAGAGGCAATCAGCCCCAGCATTTT. This gives the protein CASTIAGRGNQPQHF.

The chain is built from TRBV12-5 and TRBJ2-1, with a tentative D call TRBD2 (7 bases). CDR3 length: 15 amino acids. The germline V gene has CDR1 LGHNT and CDR2 FRNRAP. V was cut by 5 bases and J by 8 bases, with 19 bases left in between. In DNA, the CDR3 is TGTGCTAGTGGTAAGGGGGGGCCGGTCCTCCATGAGCAGTTCTTC. Translated: CASGKGGPVLHEQFF.

The chain has TRBV30 and TRBJ2-3; D gene ambiguous. Germline V CDR1 and CDR2: GTSNPN, SVGIG (reference sequence). Trimming stripped 0 bases from V and 2 bases from J, with 15 bases between. This CDR3 contains 16 residues. The CDR3: CAWSVSVRSNTDTQYF. CDR3 DNA sequence: TGTGCCTGGAGTGTAAGTGTTAGGAGCAACACAGATACGCAGTATTTT.

This sequence joins TRBV5-6 and TRBJ1-5, with a weak D call TRBD1 (6 bases). V shed 2 bases and J shed 2 bases, with 17 bases lying between them. CDR1 SGHDT and CDR2 YYEEEE come from the germline V gene. The length of the CDR3 is 17 residues. CDR3 protein: CASSFGPLGQRNQPQHF. DNA for the CDR3: TGTGCCAGCAGCTTCGGTCCTCTCGGACAGCGCAATCAGCCCCAGCATTTT.